One and the same sample provided the 23 T cell receptor beta chains below, sequenced in a study of blood T cell repertoires in COVID-19. The assay was immunoSEQ multiplex PCR, and TCRdb's table has in-frame clones only and misses some. Of over 75,000 clones listed, 75% to 85% were seen once; the top ten hold approximately 10%. Sequenced: peripheral blood. These receptors were collected from a woman in her sixties or seventies with acute or convalescent COVID-19.

The rearrangement uses TRBV7-8 and TRBJ2-5, with D tentatively TRBD2 (5 bases). In germline, CDR1 is SGHVS, CDR2 FQNEAQ. There are 17 residues in the CDR3. V dropped 4 bases and J dropped 1 base, with 19 bases sitting between them. Written as DNA, the CDR3 is TGTGCCAGCAGCTCCCAGATATCTCGGGGAACCCAAGAGACCCAGTACTTC. This gives the protein CASSSQISRGTQETQYF.

The chain combines TRBV30 with TRBJ2-1; the D gene is possibly TRBD2 (5 bases). This CDR3 has 13 residues. Trimming took 0 bases from V and 9 from J, leaving 12 bases between them. CDR1 and CDR2 (germline): GTSNPN, SVGIG (reference sequence). The CDR3 reads CAWSVDIGSEQFF. In DNA form, the CDR3 reads TGTGCCTGGAGTGTAGATATAGGGAGTGAGCAGTTCTTC.

This chain connects TRBV27 to TRBJ2-7; 14 positions agree with TRBD2. V lost 7 bases and J lost 1; bases outside the gene matches: 9. This CDR3 is built from 17 residues. The V gene's germline CDR1 is MNHEY and CDR2 SMNVEV (reference sequence). Written as DNA, the CDR3 is TGTGCCAGCACTTCCCTCGGGACTAGCGGGAGTTCCTACGAGCAGTACTTC. Translation: CASTSLGTSGSSYEQYF.

V gene TRBV6-5 combines with J gene TRBJ1-1, with a weak D call TRBD1 (6 bases). The germline gives CDR1 MNHEY, CDR2 SVGAGI. The CDR3 runs 14 residues. V was trimmed by 5 bases and J by 3 bases, leaving 13 bases between them. The CDR3 reads CASSKQGPYTEAFF. CDR3 nucleotide sequence: TGTGCCAGCAGTAAACAGGGTCCCTACACTGAAGCTTTCTTT.

DNA for the CDR3: TGTGCCAGTAGTATAGGGCAGACTACCGGGGAGCTGTTTTTT. Its translation: CASSIGQTTGELFF. This chain links TRBV19 with TRBJ2-2; the D is unclear. The CDR3 extends over 14 amino acids. The V end lost 1 base, the J end lost 5 bases, and 8 bases lay between the germline ends. Germline assignment: CDR1 LNHDA and CDR2 SQIVND (reference sequence).

This chain uses TRBV20-1 with TRBJ1-6; 7 nucleotides agree with TRBD1. The ends lost 3 bases at V and 7 bases at J; junction bases unmatched: 9. This CDR3 contains 15 residues. Germline assignment: CDR1 DFQATT and CDR2 SNEGSKA (reference sequence). DNA for the CDR3: TGCAGTGCTAGTACACAGGGGCTTGGGAATTCACCCCTCCACTTT. Amino acids: CSASTQGLGNSPLHF.

This clone came up once. The chain uses TRBV5-8 and TRBJ2-7, with 8 bases that match TRBD2. V lost 1 base to trimming and J lost 7 bases; unmatched junction nucleotides: 7. This CDR3 has 14 residues. CDR1 and CDR2 from the germline V gene are SGHTS and YDEGEE. CDR3 in DNA: TGTGCCAGCAGCTTGAGGCTAGCGGGTATTGAGCAGTACTTC. Translation: CASSLRLAGIEQYF.

This chain joins TRBV4-2 and TRBJ1-1, with 8 bases identical to TRBD1. CDR1 and CDR2 (germline): LGHNA, YNFKEQ. The V segment lost 0 bases and the J segment 10 bases; nucleotides outside the gene matches: 22. CDR3 length: 19 residues. The CDR3 DNA reads as TGTGCCAGCAGCCAAGATCCCCCAGGGGGCGCTTCCCCCGTTTCGTTAGCTTTCTTT. It yields the protein CASSQDPPGGASPVSLAFF.

V usage is TRBV5-1 and J usage is TRBJ2-5; the match to TRBD2 covers 7 bases. Trimming at V came to 0 bases and at J to 1 base, leaving 0 bases not matched to a gene. Looked up from germline, CDR1 is SGHRS and CDR2 is YFSETQ. The CDR3 runs to 14 residues. The CDR3 nucleotides are TGCGCCAGCAGCTTGGCGGGGGGCCAAGAGACCCAGTACTTC. It translates to CASSLAGGQETQYF.

CDR3: CSVGQGARYGYTF. The CDR3 DNA is TGCAGCGTCGGACAGGGGGCGAGATATGGCTACACCTTC. The J gene is TRBJ1-2, the V gene TRBV29-1; TRBD1 matches 11 bases. Germline V gene data show CDR1 as SQVTM and CDR2 as ANQGSEA. The CDR3 has 13 residues. J lost 5 bases, V lost 6 bases, and 5 bases had no gene match.

This chain connects TRBV19 to TRBJ1-2, with TRBD1 identical over 8 bases. Germline CDR1 and CDR2: LNHDA and SQIVND (reference sequence). The junction had 4 bases not matched to a gene; V was cut back by 0 bases and J by 4 bases. The CDR3 has 15 amino acids. The CDR3 coding sequence is TGTGCCAGTAGTATAGAGGGGACAGGCCCCTATGGCTACACCTTC. Protein: CASSIEGTGPYGYTF.

The V call is TRBV19, the J call TRBJ1-4; 8 nucleotides agree with TRBD1. The V and J ends lost 5 bases and 5 bases, in that order; junction bases with no gene match: 7. Germline lookup yields CDR1 LNHDA and CDR2 SQIVND (reference sequence). The CDR3 has 15 amino acids. The CDR3 nucleotides are TGTGCCAGTAGTGCCCGGACAGGGAGGAATGAAAAACTGTTTTTT. Protein sequence: CASSARTGRNEKLFF.

This chain links TRBV5-1 with TRBJ2-7; the match to TRBD2 covers 7 bases. V shed 0 bases and J 1 base; nucleotides not matched to a gene: 4. Germline V gives CDR1 SGHRS, CDR2 YFSETQ. The CDR3 totals 15 residues. CDR3 sequence reads: CASSLDQGGSYEQYF. The CDR3 DNA sequence: TGCGCCAGCAGCTTGGATCAGGGAGGGTCCTACGAGCAGTACTTC.

The CDR3 sequence: CASSDLAGVTYEQYF. The DNA for the CDR3 is TGCGCCAGCAGCGACCTAGCGGGGGTGACCTACGAGCAGTACTTC. V usage is TRBV4-1 and J usage is TRBJ2-7, with 10 bases matching TRBD2. Looked up from germline, CDR1 is MGHRA and CDR2 is YSYEKL. After removal of 5 bases from V and 2 bases from J, the junction contained 6 bases not matched to a gene. This CDR3 spans 15 amino acids.

This clone was counted only a few times. The rearrangement uses TRBV7-2 and TRBJ2-1; D is undetermined. Trimming left V 5 bases short and J 7 bases short, with 6 bases between. Germline V CDR1 and CDR2: SGHTA, FQGNSA. The CDR3 runs 11 residues. This chain's CDR3 is CASSQRNEQFF. CDR3 bases: TGTGCCAGCAGCCAGAGGAATGAGCAGTTCTTC.

The chain uses TRBV5-1 and TRBJ1-1; D uncertain. V gave up 1 base and J gave up 7 bases, with 14 bases separating them. Looked up from germline, CDR1 is SGHRS and CDR2 is YFSETQ. CDR3 length equals 14 residues. CDR3 coding DNA: TGCGCCAGCAGCTTGTCCGTTGGTGGCGGTGAAGCTTTCTTT. It specifies CASSLSVGGGEAFF.

As regards this clone: The same CDR3 is also encoded by other DNA sequences in this sample. This chain uses TRBV7-9 with TRBJ1-1; TRBD1 might be the D (5 bases). The CDR3 contains 15 residues. Germline values: CDR1 SEHNR, CDR2 FQNEAQ (reference sequence). V lost 1 base, J lost 0 bases, and 9 bases lay in between. CDR3 protein: CASSLGAGLNTEAFF. The DNA for the CDR3 is TGTGCCAGCAGCTTAGGTGCAGGGTTGAACACTGAAGCTTTCTTT.

The CDR3 DNA follows: TGTGCCTGGAGTGTGGGACAGGGTACTGAAGCTTTCTTT. As protein: CAWSVGQGTEAFF. The J gene is TRBJ1-1, the V gene TRBV30; the match to TRBD1 covers 9 bases. Germline loops: CDR1 GTSNPN, CDR2 SVGIG (reference sequence). This CDR3 is 13 amino acids long. With V trimmed by 0 bases and J by 5 bases, 1 base remained unmatched. The variable domain in full, completed from reference TRBV30 and TRBJ1-1, reads SQTIHQWPATLVQPVGSPLSLECTVEGTSNPNLYWYRQAAGRGLQLLFYSVGIGQISSEVPQNLSASRPQDRQFILSSKKLLLSDSGFYLCAWSVGQGTEAFFGQGTRLTVV.

The rearrangement links TRBV7-2 to TRBJ2-1, with a weak D call TRBD2 (6 bases). The V gene's germline CDR1 is SGHTA and CDR2 FQGNSA. The CDR3 totals 17 residues. V lost 5 bases and J lost 3, with 20 bases in between. The CDR3 spells CASSGGASAYGYNEQFF. As DNA, the CDR3 is TGTGCCAGCAGCGGAGGGGCTAGCGCCTATGGCTACAATGAGCAGTTCTTC.

The V and J genes are TRBV5-1 and TRBJ2-7; 9 nucleotides align to TRBD1. The CDR3 has 14 residues. In germline, CDR1 is SGHRS, CDR2 YFSETQ. Trimming cost V 3 bases and J 6 bases; bases outside gene matches: 7. CDR3: CASSSGTGSGEQYF. In DNA form, the CDR3 reads TGCGCCAGCAGCTCCGGGACAGGGAGTGGCGAGCAGTACTTC.

V usage is TRBV19 and J usage is TRBJ2-2, with TRBD1 as a possible D gene (6 bases). The length of the CDR3 is 13 residues. Trimming shortened V by 5 bases and J by 7 bases, and 11 bases separated the two germline ends. CDR1 is LNHDA, CDR2 SQIVND, per germline (reference sequence). The CDR3 nucleotides are TGTGCCAGTAGTGGGGGACACTTCGGGGAGCTGTTTTTT. This codes for CASSGGHFGELFF.

The V call is TRBV7-3, the J call TRBJ2-2; D not certain. Germline-derived CDR1 and CDR2 are SGHTA and FQGTGA. This CDR3 contains 11 residues. Trimming cost V 4 bases and J 6 bases, with 3 bases left between them. The chain's CDR3 is CASSSSGELFF. The CDR3 DNA follows: TGTGCCAGCAGCTCCTCCGGGGAGCTGTTTTTT.

The rearrangement joins TRBV6-5 to TRBJ2-7, with D perhaps matching TRBD2 (5 bases). The CDR3 is 12 amino acids. Germline CDR1 and CDR2: MNHEY and SVGAGI. Between the trimmed V and J ends, which lost 8 bases and 5 bases, there was a span of 13 bases. The CDR3 sequence is CASSSTLDEQYF. CDR3 nucleotide sequence: TGTGCCAGCTCTAGTACACTAGACGAGCAGTACTTC.